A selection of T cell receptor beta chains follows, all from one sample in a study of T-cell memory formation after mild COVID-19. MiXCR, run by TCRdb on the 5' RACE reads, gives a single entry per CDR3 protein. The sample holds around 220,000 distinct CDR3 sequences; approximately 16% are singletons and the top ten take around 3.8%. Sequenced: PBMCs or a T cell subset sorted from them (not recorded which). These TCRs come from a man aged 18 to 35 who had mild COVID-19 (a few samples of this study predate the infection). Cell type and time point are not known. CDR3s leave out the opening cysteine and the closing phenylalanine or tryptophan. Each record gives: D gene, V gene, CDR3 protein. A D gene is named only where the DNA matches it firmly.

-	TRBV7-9	ASSLELGDEAF
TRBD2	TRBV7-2	ASSLGTSGGHYEQY
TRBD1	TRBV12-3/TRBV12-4	ASSPGQGYEQY
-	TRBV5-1	ASSLGRNNEQF
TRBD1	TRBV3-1	ASSPQGRNTEAF
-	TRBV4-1	ASSRPGSYNEQF
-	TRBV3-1	ASSQGQGPQETQY
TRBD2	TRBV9	ASTPGTRGTTDTQY
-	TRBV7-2	ASSDQLGRTGELF
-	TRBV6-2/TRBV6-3	ASIRGYYSGANVLT
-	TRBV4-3	ASSQGTSSYNEQF
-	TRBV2	ASIFGAEEQF
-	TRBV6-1	ASSEGWGGETQY
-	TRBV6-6	ASSTARGLGYT
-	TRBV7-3	ASSVQGRGNTEAF
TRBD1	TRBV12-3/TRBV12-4	ASSRDRGLTGELF
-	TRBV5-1	ASSRGWYEQF
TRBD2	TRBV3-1	ASSRGEGYEQF
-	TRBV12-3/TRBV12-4	ASSLGTLRDRNTEAF
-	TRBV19	ASSIGRNTEAF
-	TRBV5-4	ASSLDNGRNEKLF
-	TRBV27	ASSLWGESEKLF